This T cell receptor beta chain was captured by sequencing in a study of blood T cell repertoires in COVID-19 (dated by TCRdb to 2020 to 2021). Some background on the complete study: The collaborator samples originated in the United States, Italy and Spain and spanned the acute and convalescent phases of COVID-19. The prospective study material was composed of cDNA or gDNA derived from T cells, B-cell-depleted T cells, or PBMCs. The dataset comprised deeply sampled blood TCRbeta repertoires from subjects exposed to, actively infected with, or recovered from COVID-19. A freely available public database, intended as a resource for researchers studying the immune response to SARS-CoV-2, is where the repertoires were released. The samples were drawn from the first 160 participants of the ongoing ImmuneRACE study and from under 1,500 subjects provided by 6 global collaborators. The sample metadata nearly always contained a de-identified subject ID, COVID-19 status, age in years and sex. Where available, HLA class I and class II types were obtained from metadata supplied by the sample provider rather than from assay-based typing.

Results and caveats for the whole study, not just this receptor: How much clinical and demographic metadata was included differed by source and by participant, and the metadata was provided uncurated.

In Seattle, one collaborating source enrolled patients while the infection was active and tracked those patients longitudinally over the course of disease. The collaborating institutions used their own protocols to collect whole blood in K2EDTA tubes. For TCRbeta analysis, collaborators shipped samples in one of three forms: frozen whole blood, isolated PBMCs, or DNA extracted from either of those sample types. Notes on this clone: Its antigen is still unknown. No base qualities exist here, and no much larger clone lies one base off it.

TCRbeta CDR3 regions were amplified from genomic DNA using the immunoSEQ Assay, a bias-controlled multiplex PCR. Regarding the original processing steps: Within the assay, amplification of reference gene primers was used to estimate how many nucleated cells each sample contained. To quantify the absolute abundance of each unique TCRbeta CDR3 rearrangement, sequence reads were collapsed and filtered. For each sample, productive Simpson clonality was calculated by taking the square root of Simpson's diversity index across productive rearrangements. TCRdb's version of the immuneACCESS table is confined to in-frame rearrangements and falls short of the full clone set. An unresolved V gene accounts for under half of the shortfall where checked; the remainder is of unknown origin. V, J and clone size were drawn from that table, and D and trimming were deduced from the DNA. Within this sample are 100,000 to 150,000 clones, with about nine tenths of them counted one time only. The leading ten clones occupy about 10% of the sample.

This TCR came from an older woman with COVID-19, enrolled during active disease. The sequencing sample was made of peripheral blood.

The encoded CDR3 is CASSLPLATGQNQPQHF. The sequenced DNA: TGTGCCAGCAGTCTTCCCCTGGCGACAGGGCAGAATCAGCCCCAGCATTTT. The chain is made from TRBV6-6 and TRBJ1-5; 7 central bases correspond to TRBD1. The CDR3 holds 17 amino acids from the cysteine to the phenylalanine. Only the CDR3 part of the read is kept: 51 bases, read in frame from the first base. Here V drops 5 bases and J drops 4 bases, and the junction holds 14 bases not matched to any gene. Looking up the germline V gene (reference sequence) yields CDR1 MNHNY and CDR2 SVGAGI.